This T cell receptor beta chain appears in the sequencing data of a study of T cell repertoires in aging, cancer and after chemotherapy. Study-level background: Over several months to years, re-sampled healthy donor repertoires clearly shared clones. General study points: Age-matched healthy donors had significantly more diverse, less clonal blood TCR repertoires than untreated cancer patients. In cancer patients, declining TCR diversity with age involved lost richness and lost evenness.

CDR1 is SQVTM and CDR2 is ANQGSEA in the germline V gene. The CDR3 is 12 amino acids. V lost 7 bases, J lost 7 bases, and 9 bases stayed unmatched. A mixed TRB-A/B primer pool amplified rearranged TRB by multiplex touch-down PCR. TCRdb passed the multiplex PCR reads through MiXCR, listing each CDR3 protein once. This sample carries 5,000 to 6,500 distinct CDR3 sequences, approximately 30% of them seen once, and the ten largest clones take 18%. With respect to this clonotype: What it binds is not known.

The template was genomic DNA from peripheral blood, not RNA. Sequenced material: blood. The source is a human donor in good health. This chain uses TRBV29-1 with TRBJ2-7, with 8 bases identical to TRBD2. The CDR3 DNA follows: TGCAGCGGGGGACGGGAGGGTGGGGAGCAGTACTTC. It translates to CSGGREGGEQYF.